This passage covers 4 T cell receptor beta chains from one sample sequenced in a study of T cell responses to AZD1222 COVID-19 vaccine. TCRdb's table, derived via immunoSEQ multiplex PCR, lists solely in-frame clones and lacks some. Of 100,000 to 150,000 clones in the sample, 92% were seen once. The sequences come from peripheral blood, collected 28 days after the second AZD1222 dose. These receptors were collected from an adult who received the AZD1222 COVID-19 vaccine.

This chain's CDR3 is CASSLGQGAYNEQFF. CDR3 bases: TGTGCCAGCAGCTTAGGTCAGGGGGCCTACAATGAGCAGTTCTTC. This rearrangement joins TRBV11-2 to TRBJ2-1; 7 nucleotides line up with TRBD1. Germline CDR1 reads SGHAT; CDR2 reads FQNNGV. The CDR3 consists of 15 residues. V lost 1 base, J lost 2 bases, and 2 bases stayed unmatched.

This chain joins TRBV27 and TRBJ1-5; D may be TRBD1 (6 bases). The CDR3 sequence is 14 residues long. Trimming stripped 10 bases from V and 7 bases from J, with 20 bases between. CDR1 and CDR2 (germline): MNHEY, SMNVEV (reference sequence). The CDR3 loop reads CATARGTQFQPQHF. The CDR3 DNA reads TGTGCCACGGCCCGGGGGACACAATTCCAGCCCCAGCATTTT.

This rearrangement joins TRBV5-1 to TRBJ1-5, with unresolved D. The CDR3 length is 13 residues. Trimming took 3 bases from V and 1 from J, leaving 5 bases between them. Germline V gene lookup returns CDR1 SGHRS and CDR2 YFSETQ. CDR3 nucleotides: TGCGCCAGCAGCTCCGGGAGCAATCAGCCCCAGCATTTT. As protein: CASSSGSNQPQHF. Supplemented by reference TRBV5-1 and TRBJ1-5, the full variable domain reads KAGVTQTPRYLIKTRGQQVTLSCSPISGHRSVSWYQQTPGQGLQFLFEYFSETQRNKGNFPGRFSGRQFSNSRSEMNVSTLELGDSALYLCASSSGSNQPQHFGDGTRLSIL.

V gene TRBV5-1 combines with J gene TRBJ1-1; D is uncertain. Deletions cut 2 bases from V and 0 bases from J, with 5 bases between. This CDR3 comprises 13 residues. Germline V gene sequence: CDR1 SGHRS, CDR2 YFSETQ. The CDR3 bases are TGCGCCAGCAGCTTATCAATGAACACTGAAGCTTTCTTT. Its protein is CASSLSMNTEAFF.